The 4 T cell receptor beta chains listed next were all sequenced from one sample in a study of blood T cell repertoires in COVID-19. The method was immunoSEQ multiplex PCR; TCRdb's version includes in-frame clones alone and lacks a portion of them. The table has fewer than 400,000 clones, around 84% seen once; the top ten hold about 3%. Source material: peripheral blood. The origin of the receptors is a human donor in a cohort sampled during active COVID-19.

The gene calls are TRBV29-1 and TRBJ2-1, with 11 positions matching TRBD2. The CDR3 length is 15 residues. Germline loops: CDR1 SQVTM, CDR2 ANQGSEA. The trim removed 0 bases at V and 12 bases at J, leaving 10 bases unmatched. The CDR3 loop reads CSVEDLTSGSRGQFF. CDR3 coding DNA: TGCAGCGTTGAAGATCTTACTAGCGGGAGTCGAGGGCAGTTCTTC.

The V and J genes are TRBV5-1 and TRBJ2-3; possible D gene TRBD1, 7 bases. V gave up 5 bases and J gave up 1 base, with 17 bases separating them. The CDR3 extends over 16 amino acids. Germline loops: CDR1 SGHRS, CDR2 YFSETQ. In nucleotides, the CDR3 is TGCGCCAGCAGTAACAACACAGGGGAGGGCACAGATACGCAGTATTTT. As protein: CASSNNTGEGTDTQYF.

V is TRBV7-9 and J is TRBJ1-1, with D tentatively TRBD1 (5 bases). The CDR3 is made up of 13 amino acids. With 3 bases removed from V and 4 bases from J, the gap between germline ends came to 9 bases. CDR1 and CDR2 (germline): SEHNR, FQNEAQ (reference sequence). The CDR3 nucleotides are TGTGCCAGCAGCTTGGCAGGGCCCACTGAAGCTTTCTTT. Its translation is CASSLAGPTEAFF.

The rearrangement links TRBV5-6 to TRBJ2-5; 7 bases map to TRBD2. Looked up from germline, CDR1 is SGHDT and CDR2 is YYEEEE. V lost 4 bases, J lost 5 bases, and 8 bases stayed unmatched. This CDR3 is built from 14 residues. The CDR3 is CASSGGPGGETQYF. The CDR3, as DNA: TGTGCCAGCAGCGGGGGACCCGGGGGGGAGACCCAGTACTTC.